Presented here are 31 T cell receptor beta chains from one specimen sequenced in a study of T cells after yellow fever vaccination. TCRdb fed the 5' RACE reads into MiXCR, producing one record per CDR3 protein. The repertoire holds about 340,000 distinct CDR3 sequences, with around 13% as singletons. The sequences come from CD4+ T cells sorted from PBMCs, collected 15 days after the yellow fever booster vaccination. These receptors all come from a man younger than 35 who received the YFV17D yellow fever vaccine.

The chain recombines TRBV29-1 with TRBJ2-7; D gene unclear. Trimming cost V 2 bases and J 5 bases, with 13 bases left between them. This CDR3 comprises 13 residues. Germline V gives CDR1 SQVTM, CDR2 ANQGSEA. This chain's CDR3 is CSVEPILVHEQYF. CDR3 nucleotide sequence: TGCAGCGTTGAACCGATCTTAGTGCACGAGCAGTACTTC.

This clonotype occurred a few times. This chain connects TRBV7-2 to TRBJ2-7; 10 nucleotides match TRBD2. The CDR3 spans 16 residues. Germline-derived CDR1 and CDR2 are SGHTA and FQGNSA. V lost 4 bases, J lost 6 bases, and 12 bases stayed unmatched. CDR3 sequence (DNA): TGTGCCAGCAGCTCCGACACTAGCGGGATGGCCCTCGAGCAGTACTTC. This gives the protein CASSSDTSGMALEQYF.

The V and J genes are TRBV12-5 and TRBJ2-7; possible D gene TRBD1, 5 bases. V was shortened by 1 base and J by 2 bases, with 24 bases between the two germline ends. CDR3 length: 19 residues. CDR1 is LGHNT, CDR2 FRNRAP, per germline. CDR3 protein: CASGLAHSALQGFAYEQYF. Written as DNA, the CDR3 is TGTGCTAGTGGTTTGGCACACTCGGCCCTGCAGGGATTCGCCTACGAGCAGTACTTC.

This clonotype has a handful of counts. This chain connects TRBV6-5 to TRBJ1-6, with a possible D match to TRBD1 (5 bases). Trimming pared 2 bases from V and 10 bases from J, leaving 9 bases between. CDR3 length: 13 residues. Germline V gives CDR1 MNHEY, CDR2 SVGAGI. In DNA form, the CDR3 reads TGTGCCAGCAGTTACGGGGGGAGCTCACCCCTCCACTTT. Translated: CASSYGGSSPLHF.

The chain carries TRBV7-2 and TRBJ2-7, with D hard to call. Trimming cost V 1 base and J 5 bases, with 6 bases left between them. This CDR3 spans 12 amino acids. Germline V lookup: CDR1 SGHTA, CDR2 FQGNSA. The CDR3 sequence: CASSLVGHEQYF. DNA of the CDR3: TGTGCCAGCAGCTTAGTTGGCCACGAGCAGTACTTC.

This clonotype was seen more than once but under ten times. The chain couples TRBV5-1 to TRBJ2-2; D is undetermined. CDR1 and CDR2 from the germline V gene are SGHRS and YFSETQ. The CDR3 consists of 15 residues. V was pared by 0 bases and J by 7 bases, with 13 bases between. The CDR3, as DNA: TGCGCCAGCAGCTTGGGAACGCCGGAGAGCGGGGAGCTGTTTTTT. Protein: CASSLGTPESGELFF.

This clonotype came up many times. This chain joins TRBV7-2 and TRBJ2-7, with D possibly being TRBD1 (5 bases). Germline V CDR1 and CDR2: SGHTA, FQGNSA. This CDR3 is built from 14 residues. V gave up 10 bases and J gave up 4 bases, with 20 bases separating them. The DNA for the CDR3 is TGTGCCACCCACCAAAGGGGCCCGCATTACGAGCAGTACTTC. It specifies CATHQRGPHYEQYF.

This clonotype was detected ten times or more. J is TRBJ2-3 and V is TRBV5-1; no definite D call. The CDR3 sequence is 12 residues long. V lost 2 bases to trimming and J lost 1 base, with 2 bases between them. Germline V gene lookup returns CDR1 SGHRS and CDR2 YFSETQ. The CDR3, as DNA: TGCGCCAGCAGCTTCCGCACAGATACGCAGTATTTT. Translation gives CASSFRTDTQYF.

This clonotype was seen a few times. The chain has TRBV28 and TRBJ2-5, with D possibly TRBD1 on 5 matching bases. The CDR3 length is 15 residues. The germline V gene encodes CDR1 MDHEN and CDR2 SYDVKM. Trimming took 2 bases from V and 1 from J, leaving 11 bases between them. CDR3 sequence reads: CASSLAGHPQETQYF. CDR3 bases: TGTGCCAGCAGTTTAGCAGGACACCCCCAAGAGACCCAGTACTTC.

This clonotype has just a few counts. V usage is TRBV20-1 and J usage is TRBJ2-5, with 11 bases that match TRBD2. The germline V gene encodes CDR1 DFQATT and CDR2 SNEGSKA (reference sequence). J was trimmed by 4 bases and V by 6 bases; bases with no gene match: 7. This CDR3 has 14 residues. The CDR3 coding sequence is TGCAGTGCCACCGGGACTAGCGGAATAGAGACCCAGTACTTC. Translating gives CSATGTSGIETQYF.

The chain couples TRBV4-2 to TRBJ1-5; tentative D call: TRBD1 (6 bases). This CDR3 comprises 13 residues. With 3 bases removed from V and 7 bases from J, the gap between germline ends came to 10 bases. The germline V gene has CDR1 LGHNA and CDR2 YNFKEQ. The CDR3 sequence is CASSQDQGQPQHF. Here the CDR3 DNA reads TGTGCCAGCAGCCAGGATCAGGGGCAGCCCCAGCATTTT.

At least ten counts were recorded for this clonotype. The chain joins TRBV12-5 to TRBJ2-2, with D possibly TRBD1 on 6 matching bases. Germline CDR1 LGHNT, CDR2 FRNRAP. V was pared by 2 bases and J by 5 bases, with 15 bases between. The CDR3 runs 16 residues. The CDR3 DNA reads as TGTGCTAGTGGTTTGCTTACGGGACACCTAACCGGGGAGCTGTTTTTT. This translates into CASGLLTGHLTGELFF.

The chain joins TRBV20-1 to TRBJ1-6; D call uncertain. Looked up from germline, CDR1 is DFQATT and CDR2 is SNEGSKA (reference sequence). This CDR3 comprises 14 residues. Trimming left V 5 bases short and J 5 bases short, with 13 bases between. The CDR3 DNA is TGCAGTGCTCCGAACTTTGGGGATAATTCACCCCTCCACTTT. Amino acid sequence: CSAPNFGDNSPLHF.

This clonotype has at least ten counts. The genes are TRBV7-9 and TRBJ1-4; D remains unclear. The V gene lost 1 base and the J gene lost 8 bases, with 11 bases spanning the gap. The CDR3 totals 14 residues. Looked up from germline, CDR1 is SEHNR and CDR2 is FQNEAQ (reference sequence). In DNA, the CDR3 is TGTGCCAGCAGCTTAGGGGCCGCTAGGGAAAAACTGTTTTTT. Translation gives CASSLGAAREKLFF.

The chain couples TRBV12-3 or TRBV12-4 to TRBJ1-2; the match to TRBD1 covers 9 bases. V lost 4 bases, J lost 7 bases, and 4 bases stayed unmatched. There are 13 residues in the CDR3. CDR3 bases: TGTGCCAGCAGTTGGACAGGGGCTAGTGGCTACACCTTC. This encodes CASSWTGASGYTF.

This rearrangement joins TRBV7-9 to TRBJ2-2; D gene unclear. Trimming shortened V by 2 bases and J by 6 bases, and 13 bases separated the two germline ends. Germline V gene sequence: CDR1 SEHNR, CDR2 FQNEAQ (reference sequence). The CDR3 loop spans 15 amino acids. The CDR3 DNA reads as TGTGCCAGCAGCTTATTGCTGCCTATGGCCGGGGAGCTGTTTTTT. It translates to CASSLLLPMAGELFF.

This clonotype was observed a handful of times. V usage is TRBV5-1 and J usage is TRBJ2-5, with D unresolved. Germline CDR1 is SGHRS and CDR2 is YFSETQ. Between the trimmed V and J ends, which lost 4 bases and 5 bases, there was a span of 12 bases. The CDR3 has 13 amino acids. The CDR3 loop reads CASSPDPRETQYF. CDR3 nucleotide sequence: TGCGCCAGCAGCCCAGACCCACGTGAGACCCAGTACTTC.

This clonotype appeared a few times. The chain combines TRBV10-3 with TRBJ1-2; 7 bases map to TRBD1. This CDR3 spans 12 amino acids. V trimming: 6 bases; J trimming: 3 bases; junction bases outside the gene matches: 1. Germline lookup yields CDR1 ENHRY and CDR2 SYGVKD. In DNA, the CDR3 is TGTGCCATCAGCGGGACAGACTATGGCTACACCTTC. This translates into CAISGTDYGYTF.

The genes are TRBV3-1 and TRBJ1-6; D unclear. The CDR3 runs 15 residues. V was pared by 3 bases and J by 4 bases, with 10 bases between. CDR1 LGHDT and CDR2 YNNKEL come from the germline V gene (reference sequence). The CDR3 region is CASSQSQFYNSPLHF. For the CDR3, the DNA is TGTGCCAGCAGCCAGAGTCAGTTTTATAATTCACCCCTCCACTTT.

This clonotype has ten or more counts. The chain couples TRBV7-2 to TRBJ1-2; 8 nucleotides agree with TRBD1. The J segment lost 4 bases and the V segment lost 5 bases, leaving 9 bases of the junction unmatched. The V gene's germline CDR1 is SGHTA and CDR2 FQGNSA. CDR3 size: 15 residues. The CDR3 protein is CASSNSGGFSYGYTF. CDR3 DNA sequence: TGTGCCAGCAGCAACTCAGGGGGCTTCAGCTATGGCTACACCTTC.

The rearrangement joins TRBV11-1 to TRBJ2-1; TRBD2 is a possible D gene (7 bases). V was shortened by 1 base and J by 3 bases, with 16 bases between the two germline ends. Germline-derived CDR1 and CDR2 are SGHAT and FQDESV (reference sequence). The CDR3 is 17 amino acids. The CDR3, as DNA: TGTGCCAGCAGCTTAGAGGGGGGGCAGAGAATCTACAATGAGCAGTTCTTC. It codes for CASSLEGGQRIYNEQFF.

The chain combines TRBV30 with TRBJ1-3; 7 positions match TRBD1. J gave up 3 bases and V 5 bases, and 7 bases lay outside the gene matches. The CDR3 totals 14 residues. Germline V lookup: CDR1 GTSNPN, CDR2 SVGIG (reference sequence). The CDR3 spells CAWWDRTRGNTIYF. CDR3 nucleotide sequence: TGTGCCTGGTGGGACAGAACTCGTGGAAACACCATATATTTT.

In its sample, this clonotype was seen many times. This chain links TRBV10-3 with TRBJ1-2; tentatively, D is TRBD1 (5 bases). This CDR3 contains 15 residues. The germline CDR1 and CDR2 sequences are ENHRY and SYGVKD. The V and J ends lost 0 bases and 7 bases respectively, with 15 bases between them. The CDR3 region has the DNA TGTGCCATCAGTGAGTCATTGTGGCAGGGCGGTGGCTACACCTTC. Its protein product is CAISESLWQGGGYTF.

This clonotype was recorded at least ten times. The chain uses TRBV4-2 and TRBJ2-3; the match to TRBD2 covers 11 bases. This CDR3 region has 16 residues. J was trimmed by 3 bases and V by 1 base; bases with no gene match: 3. The V gene's germline CDR1 is LGHNA and CDR2 YNFKEQ. The CDR3 DNA reads as TGTGCCAGCAGCCAAGGCGTAGCGGGGGGGACAGATACGCAGTATTTT. Protein sequence: CASSQGVAGGTDTQYF.

This clonotype was picked up one time. V gene TRBV7-6 combines with J gene TRBJ1-1; D is perhaps TRBD1 (6 bases). V was trimmed by 5 bases and J by 3 bases, leaving 13 bases between them. CDR3 size: 14 residues. CDR1 and CDR2 from the germline V gene are SGHVS and FNYEAQ. CDR3 coding DNA: TGTGCCAGCAGCCGCATACAGGGATACACTGAAGCTTTCTTT. This encodes CASSRIQGYTEAFF.

The rearrangement links TRBV7-3 to TRBJ2-3; 11 bases are shared with TRBD2. From germline, CDR1 is SGHTA and CDR2 FQGTGA. V was pared by 3 bases and J by 2 bases, with 4 bases of the junction left unmatched. The CDR3 is made up of 16 amino acids. CDR3 DNA: TGTGCCAGCAGCTTCTCGACTAGCGGGGACACAGATACGCAGTATTTT. This translates into CASSFSTSGDTDTQYF.

This chain uses TRBV7-2 with TRBJ2-7; no firm D call. CDR3 length: 12 residues. The V gene lost 2 bases and the J gene lost 4 bases, with 6 bases spanning the gap. Germline V gene lookup returns CDR1 SGHTA and CDR2 FQGNSA. In nucleotides, the CDR3 is TGTGCCAGCAGCTTACTCCTTTACGAGCAGTACTTC. It specifies CASSLLLYEQYF.

This clonotype was seen more than once but under ten times. The chain joins TRBV6-2 or TRBV6-3 to TRBJ1-2; TRBD1 matches 9 bases. The CDR3 has 16 amino acids. With V trimmed by 1 base and J by 6 bases, 9 bases remained unmatched. Looked up from germline, CDR1 is MNHEY and CDR2 is SVGEGT. CDR3 amino acids: CASSYFRDRDKDGYTF. CDR3 in DNA: TGTGCCAGCAGTTACTTCCGGGACAGGGATAAAGATGGCTACACCTTC.

The table lists this clonotype with many counts. The V and J genes are TRBV4-3 and TRBJ1-4, with D possibly TRBD1 on 6 matching bases. Germline CDR1 LGHNA, CDR2 YSLEER. With 2 bases removed from V and 4 bases from J, the gap between germline ends came to 14 bases. The CDR3 loop spans 16 amino acids. CDR3 sequence reads: CASSQRNRVGNEKLFF. In DNA, the CDR3 is TGCGCCAGCAGCCAACGGAACAGGGTTGGTAATGAAAAACTGTTTTTT.

In its sample, this clonotype was seen many times. J is TRBJ2-1 and V is TRBV11-2, with D possibly TRBD1 on 7 matching bases. The CDR3 is 19 residues long. Trimming took off 6 bases at V and 0 bases at J, with 24 bases between the two ends. Germline assignment: CDR1 SGHAT and CDR2 FQNNGV. The CDR3 nucleotides are TGTGCCAGCAGTCCCTCGGCGGGACAGATTTTAAGCTCCTACAATGAGCAGTTCTTC. Translating it yields CASSPSAGQILSSYNEQFF.

The chain carries TRBV12-3 or TRBV12-4 and TRBJ1-4; D gene uncertain. The CDR3 covers 13 residues. V lost 6 bases to trimming and J lost 8 bases, with 13 bases between them. The CDR3: CASSPQGSEKLFF. The CDR3 DNA reads as TGTGCCAGCAGCCCTCAAGGTTCCGAAAAACTGTTTTTT.